This TCR beta chain was captured in a study of CD8 T cells in Susac syndrome. The authors reverse transcribed roughly 0.5 to 1 ug RNA with random hexamers. TCRdb used MiXCR to reprocess the immunoSEQ multiplex PCR reads, holding one entry per CDR3 protein. This sample has about 400,000 distinct CDR3 sequences, with about 85% found just once. TCR beta sequences were obtained from blood CD8+ and CD4+ T cells. Source material: CD8+ T cells from PBMCs. The TCR originated in a human donor with multiple sclerosis.

The CDR3 is CASSLDVGINQPQHF. As DNA, the CDR3 is TGTGCCAGCAGCTTAGACGTCGGGATTAATCAGCCCCAGCATTTT. The chain is built from TRBV11-2 and TRBJ1-5, with no clear D. The CDR3 covers 15 residues. Trimming left V 0 bases short and J 4 bases short, with 10 bases between. Germline V lookup: CDR1 SGHAT, CDR2 FQNNGV.